The 30 T cell receptor beta chains in this list originate from one sample, sequenced in a study of lymphopenia after photon versus proton radiotherapy. Sequencing used immunoSEQ multiplex PCR; TCRdb keeps in-frame clones, though not all of them. Found here are about 19,000 clones, 90% to 95% of them singletons; the top ten hold about 6%. The sequenced sample was peripheral blood, obtained from a patient treated with photon-based radiotherapy. Receptors were obtained from a man aged 55 to 70 with pancreatic cancer.

The chain joins TRBV18 to TRBJ2-7; TRBD1 matches at 8 bases. The CDR3 is 15 residues long. The V segment lost 5 bases and the J segment 2 bases; nucleotides outside the gene matches: 8. CDR1 KGHSH and CDR2 LQKENI come from the germline V gene. The DNA for the CDR3 is TGTGCCAGCTCAGCACGCCAGGGGGCCGCCTACGAGCAGTACTTC. This gives the protein CASSARQGAAYEQYF.

The rearrangement links TRBV4-1 to TRBJ1-2; D is uncertain. The germline V gene encodes CDR1 MGHRA and CDR2 YSYEKL. Trimming took off 0 bases at V and 4 bases at J, with 9 bases between the two ends. This CDR3 is built from 14 residues. CDR3 protein: CASSQDFPTYGYTF. Here the CDR3 DNA reads TGCGCCAGCAGCCAAGATTTCCCAACCTATGGCTACACCTTC.

A single count supports this clone. The rearrangement uses TRBV6-5 and TRBJ2-3; D ambiguous. Germline V lookup: CDR1 MNHEY, CDR2 SVGAGI. The V and J ends lost 7 bases and 0 bases respectively, with 2 bases between them. The CDR3 has 11 residues. Here the CDR3 DNA reads TGTGCCAGCACAAGCACAGATACGCAGTATTTT. Protein sequence: CASTSTDTQYF.

This clone was seen once. The V and J genes are TRBV27 and TRBJ2-2, with D uncertain. Germline V gene data show CDR1 as MNHEY and CDR2 as SMNVEV (reference sequence). This CDR3 comprises 16 residues. The V and J ends lost 4 bases and 2 bases respectively, with 14 bases between them. CDR3 nucleotide sequence: TGTGCCAGCAGTTCGTGGCGCACCCAAAACACCGGGGAGCTGTTTTTT. This encodes CASSSWRTQNTGELFF.

V usage is TRBV30 and J usage is TRBJ2-7; either TRBD1 or TRBD2 may fit D (6 bases each). The CDR3 totals 14 residues. Germline loops: CDR1 GTSNPN, CDR2 SVGIG (reference sequence). Trimming left V 5 bases short and J 0 bases short, with 14 bases between. CDR3 loop: CAWGNGGSSYEQYF. The DNA of the CDR3 is TGTGCCTGGGGGAACGGGGGCTCCTCCTACGAGCAGTACTTC.

This rearrangement joins TRBV7-9 to TRBJ2-1, with D possibly TRBD2 on 6 matching bases. Deletions cut 11 bases from V and 6 bases from J, with 20 bases between. This CDR3 is 14 amino acids long. The V gene's germline CDR1 is SEHNR and CDR2 FQNEAQ (reference sequence). CDR3 DNA sequence: TGTGCCTTCTTCCGGGAGCGGCCGCCCAATGAGCAGTTCTTC. This gives the protein CAFFRERPPNEQFF.

This chain uses TRBV4-2 with TRBJ2-7; D gene unclear. The germline V gene has CDR1 LGHNA and CDR2 YNFKEQ. Trimming shortened V by 5 bases and J by 2 bases, and 7 bases separated the two germline ends. The CDR3 is made up of 12 amino acids. The CDR3 loop is CASSGLTYEQYF. CDR3 DNA sequence: TGTGCCAGCAGCGGCCTGACCTACGAGCAGTACTTC.

The table lists this clone with a count of one. The J gene is TRBJ2-7, the V gene TRBV6-5, with 7 nucleotides matching TRBD1. CDR1 and CDR2 (germline): MNHEY, SVGAGI. The junction had 4 bases not matched to a gene; V was cut back by 5 bases and J by 3 bases. The CDR3 has 13 amino acids. The chain's CDR3 is CASSLQGIYEQYF. DNA of the CDR3: TGTGCCAGCAGTCTACAGGGGATCTACGAGCAGTACTTC.

The CDR3 nucleotides read TGTGCCAGCAGTGAATCCATGGCGAAACAAGAGACCCAGTACTTC. It yields the protein CASSESMAKQETQYF. J is TRBJ2-5 and V is TRBV2; no reliable D call. Trimming took off 2 bases at V and 2 bases at J, with 12 bases between the two ends. The germline CDR1 and CDR2 sequences are SNHLY and FYNNEI. The CDR3 is made up of 15 amino acids.

The chain joins TRBV5-1 to TRBJ1-3, with D uncertain. Germline V gene lookup returns CDR1 SGHRS and CDR2 YFSETQ. The V gene lost 0 bases and the J gene lost 2 bases, with 6 bases spanning the gap. CDR3 length equals 14 residues. The DNA of the CDR3 is TGCGCCAGCAGCTTGGGGGCAGCTGGAAACACCATATATTTT. Protein sequence: CASSLGAAGNTIYF.

This chain uses TRBV27 with TRBJ2-5, with a tentative D call TRBD2 (5 bases). Trimming took off 3 bases at V and 1 base at J, with 21 bases between the two ends. Germline values: CDR1 MNHEY, CDR2 SMNVEV (reference sequence). The CDR3 has 18 residues. The CDR3 loop reads CASSFSSGFIRGQETQYF. CDR3 nucleotide sequence: TGTGCCAGCAGTTTCAGCTCGGGATTTATAAGAGGCCAAGAGACCCAGTACTTC.

The chain links TRBV18 to TRBJ1-2; D gene ambiguous. The germline gives CDR1 KGHSH, CDR2 LQKENI. Trimming took 5 bases from V and 2 from J, leaving 12 bases between them. The CDR3 covers 14 residues. CDR3 amino acids: CASSTIDQNYGYTF. DNA of the CDR3: TGTGCCAGCTCAACAATCGACCAGAACTATGGCTACACCTTC.

V gene TRBV2 combines with J gene TRBJ1-1, with a tentative D call TRBD1 (5 bases). Germline loops: CDR1 SNHLY, CDR2 FYNNEI. This CDR3 contains 14 residues. Trimming took 6 bases from V and 6 from J, leaving 17 bases between them. The CDR3 DNA follows: TGTGCCAGCAGCCGGGACCCCGGATCCGCTGAAGCTTTCTTT. As protein: CASSRDPGSAEAFF.

The J gene is TRBJ1-1, the V gene TRBV27; D is uncertain. The CDR3 runs 19 residues. V was pared by 0 bases and J by 0 bases, with 20 bases between. Germline-derived CDR1 and CDR2 are MNHEY and SMNVEV (reference sequence). The CDR3 loop reads CASSLSGFEGGSVNTEAFF. CDR3 DNA: TGTGCCAGCAGTTTATCGGGGTTCGAGGGTGGGAGTGTGAACACTGAAGCTTTCTTT.

The chain couples TRBV5-4 to TRBJ2-5; D possibly uses TRBD1 or TRBD2 (5 bases each). The CDR3 is 13 residues long. The ends were cut back, 3 bases at V and 2 bases at J, with 8 bases in the middle. The germline CDR1 and CDR2 sequences are SGHNT and YYREEE (reference sequence). CDR3 sequence: CASSSGGQETQYF. CDR3 nucleotide sequence: TGTGCCAGCAGCTCTGGGGGTCAAGAGACCCAGTACTTC. The full variable domain, completed using reference TRBV5-4 and TRBJ2-5, is ETGVTQSPTHLIKTRGQQVTLRCSSQSGHNTVSWYQQALGQGPQFIFQYYREEENGRGNFPPRFSGLQFPNYSSELNVNALELDDSALYLCASSSGGQETQYFGPGTRLLVL.

The chain is built from TRBV5-4 and TRBJ2-1; 9 bases fit TRBD2. From germline, CDR1 is SGHNT and CDR2 YYREEE (reference sequence). Trimming removed 6 bases from V and 6 bases from J; junction bases left unmatched: 16. The CDR3 spans 17 residues. The CDR3 DNA reads as TGTGCCAGCATCGGTGGAATCGGGACTAGCAAGGCCAATGAGCAGTTCTTC. This gives the protein CASIGGIGTSKANEQFF.

Here the CDR3 DNA reads TGCAGCGTTGGGACAGGGGAATATCAGCCCCAGCATTTT. Protein sequence: CSVGTGEYQPQHF. V usage is TRBV29-1 and J usage is TRBJ1-5; 9 bases fit TRBD1. Germline V gene data show CDR1 as SQVTM and CDR2 as ANQGSEA. V trimming: 4 bases; J trimming: 5 bases; junction bases outside the gene matches: 3. The CDR3 has 13 amino acids.

The chain recombines TRBV7-9 with TRBJ1-1, with TRBD1 as a possible D gene (5 bases). V gave up 1 base and J gave up 1 base, with 10 bases separating them. The CDR3 is made up of 15 amino acids. Germline V gene sequence: CDR1 SEHNR, CDR2 FQNEAQ (reference sequence). The CDR3 coding sequence is TGTGCCAGCAGCTTAGGAGGGGATCGGAACACTGAAGCTTTCTTT. Translated, it gives CASSLGGDRNTEAFF.

The chain recombines TRBV18 with TRBJ1-6; no clear D. Trimming took 2 bases from V and 1 from J, leaving 9 bases between them. The germline gives CDR1 KGHSH, CDR2 LQKENI. The CDR3 is made up of 16 amino acids. The CDR3 region has the DNA TGTGCCAGCTCACCAGTCCGGGAATCCTATAATTCACCCCTCCACTTT. Residues: CASSPVRESYNSPLHF.

This chain uses TRBV19 with TRBJ1-2; D unclear. The CDR3 contains 12 residues. V dropped 6 bases and J dropped 3 bases, with 8 bases sitting between them. Germline loops: CDR1 LNHDA, CDR2 SQIVND (reference sequence). The CDR3 nucleotides are TGTGCCAGTAGCCCCCCTGACTATGGCTACACCTTC. Residues: CASSPPDYGYTF. The variable domain in full, completed from reference TRBV19 and TRBJ1-2, reads DGGITQSPKYLFRKEGQNVTLSCEQNLNHDAMYWYRQDPGQGLRLIYYSQIVNDFQKGDIAEGYSVSREKKESFPLTVTSAQKNPTAFYLCASSPPDYGYTFGSGTRLTVV.

The table lists this clone with a few counts. This chain joins TRBV25-1 and TRBJ1-2; the match to TRBD1 covers 7 bases. Germline loops: CDR1 MGHDK, CDR2 SYGVNS. This CDR3 is 15 amino acids long. V lost 6 bases to trimming and J lost 9 bases; unmatched junction nucleotides: 16. CDR3 nucleotide sequence: TGTGCCAGCAGCCGAGGGGGACAGCGCCCCTTTCGCTACACCTTC. Translated, it gives CASSRGGQRPFRYTF.

The chain employs TRBV5-6 and TRBJ2-1; 14 nucleotides align to TRBD2. The CDR3 loop spans 18 amino acids. Germline V CDR1 and CDR2: SGHDT, YYEEEE. J was trimmed by 4 bases and V by 4 bases; bases with no gene match: 10. CDR3 loop: CASSLGTSGGLFYNEQFF. In nucleotides, the CDR3 is TGTGCCAGCAGCCTCGGGACTAGCGGGGGCCTCTTTTACAATGAGCAGTTCTTC. Supplemented by reference TRBV5-6 and TRBJ2-1, the full variable domain reads DAGVTQSPTHLIKTRGQQVTLRCSPKSGHDTVSWYQQALGQGPQFIFQYYEEEERQRGNFPDRFSGHQFPNYSSELNVNALLLGDSALYLCASSLGTSGGLFYNEQFFGPGTRLTVL.

The V gene is TRBV5-6, the J gene TRBJ2-1, with TRBD1 matching over 7 bases. The CDR3 has 14 residues. With 4 bases clipped from V and 4 bases from J, the junction kept 5 bases outside the gene matches. Germline CDR1 reads SGHDT; CDR2 reads YYEEEE. The CDR3 nucleotides read TGTGCCAGCAGCCCGGACAGGCGATACAATGAGCAGTTCTTC. This codes for CASSPDRRYNEQFF.

J is TRBJ2-6 and V is TRBV29-1; the D is unclear. V lost 1 base to trimming and J lost 0 bases, with 13 bases between them. Per the germline V gene, CDR1 is SQVTM and CDR2 is ANQGSEA. The CDR3 length is 17 residues. The DNA for the CDR3 is TGCAGCGTTGAAGTGGGTAGGCGGAACTCTGGGGCCAACGTCCTGACTTTC. Translated, it gives CSVEVGRRNSGANVLTF.

The rearrangement links TRBV5-1 to TRBJ2-7; D assignment may be TRBD1 or TRBD2 (7 bases each). Germline CDR1 is SGHRS and CDR2 is YFSETQ. There are 14 residues in the CDR3. The V gene lost 4 bases and the J gene lost 5 bases, with 16 bases spanning the gap. The CDR3 reads CASSIGTAGNEQYF. In nucleotides, the CDR3 is TGCGCCAGCAGCATAGGGACAGCGGGGAACGAGCAGTACTTC.

The chain carries TRBV9 and TRBJ2-1; 11 bases fit TRBD2. The CDR3 loop spans 15 amino acids. Germline loops: CDR1 SGDLS, CDR2 YYNGEE. J was trimmed by 7 bases and V by 2 bases; bases with no gene match: 5. The CDR3 bases are TGTGCCAGCAGCGTTAGCGGGGGGGCCTGGAATGAGCAGTTCTTC. This translates into CASSVSGGAWNEQFF.

This clone was seen once. The chain uses TRBV30 and TRBJ1-5; weak D call: TRBD1 (5 bases). CDR3 length equals 12 residues. Germline CDR1 is GTSNPN and CDR2 is SVGIG (reference sequence). The V end lost 6 bases, the J end lost 4 bases, and 10 bases lay between the germline ends. The CDR3 sequence: CACDRWNQPQHF. The DNA for the CDR3 is TGTGCCTGTGACAGATGGAATCAGCCCCAGCATTTT.

The J gene is TRBJ1-5, the V gene TRBV7-2; D is perhaps TRBD1 (6 bases). Germline CDR1 SGHTA, CDR2 FQGNSA. V dropped 5 bases and J dropped 4 bases, with 12 bases sitting between them. CDR3 length: 14 amino acids. The CDR3 DNA reads as TGTGCCAGCAGCAACCGGACAGCAAATCAGCCCCAGCATTTT. Protein: CASSNRTANQPQHF.

CDR3 bases: TGTGCCAGCATCGAGGGACCTGGGGCCAACGTCCTGACTTTC. As protein: CASIEGPGANVLTF. The V call is TRBV2, the J call TRBJ2-6; D is perhaps TRBD1 or TRBD2 (5 bases each). Germline V CDR1 and CDR2: SNHLY, FYNNEI. The length of the CDR3 is 14 residues. V lost 7 bases and J 2 bases, leaving 9 bases between the germline ends.

The J gene is TRBJ2-7, the V gene TRBV27; no clear D. Trimming pared 2 bases from V and 5 bases from J, leaving 10 bases between. Germline V CDR1 and CDR2: MNHEY, SMNVEV (reference sequence). The CDR3 spans 13 residues. The CDR3 loop is CASSLASVNEQYF. Here the CDR3 DNA reads TGTGCCAGCAGTTTAGCTAGTGTAAACGAGCAGTACTTC.